The present entry profiles one TCR beta chain with its context. Its antigen is not identified. The V and J ends lost 7 bases and 6 bases, in that order; junction bases with no gene match: 5. The CDR3 length is 14 residues. Germline CDR1 SGHNT, CDR2 YENEEA. It was with 60 Vbeta and 13 Jbeta primers that the PCR ran. Only in-frame clones appear in the TCRdb table, and some are missing; sequencing was by immunoSEQ multiplex PCR. The data hold 90,000 to 140,000 clones, with about 81% observed a single time. This specimen belongs to a study of cytomegalovirus exposure and HLA in healthy donors. Overall study results and limits: Reported findings show TCR beta sequences accurately forecast HLA-A and HLA-B alleles in most subjects.

All donors participated as healthy donors of bone marrow. The specimen was PBMCs. V is TRBV11-3 and J is TRBJ2-1; TRBD2 agrees at 11 bases. The clonotype comes from a young man in good health and CMV-seronegative. CDR3 region: CASKVAGGPNEQFF. Here the CDR3 DNA reads TGTGCCAGCAAAGTAGCGGGAGGGCCCAATGAGCAGTTCTTC.